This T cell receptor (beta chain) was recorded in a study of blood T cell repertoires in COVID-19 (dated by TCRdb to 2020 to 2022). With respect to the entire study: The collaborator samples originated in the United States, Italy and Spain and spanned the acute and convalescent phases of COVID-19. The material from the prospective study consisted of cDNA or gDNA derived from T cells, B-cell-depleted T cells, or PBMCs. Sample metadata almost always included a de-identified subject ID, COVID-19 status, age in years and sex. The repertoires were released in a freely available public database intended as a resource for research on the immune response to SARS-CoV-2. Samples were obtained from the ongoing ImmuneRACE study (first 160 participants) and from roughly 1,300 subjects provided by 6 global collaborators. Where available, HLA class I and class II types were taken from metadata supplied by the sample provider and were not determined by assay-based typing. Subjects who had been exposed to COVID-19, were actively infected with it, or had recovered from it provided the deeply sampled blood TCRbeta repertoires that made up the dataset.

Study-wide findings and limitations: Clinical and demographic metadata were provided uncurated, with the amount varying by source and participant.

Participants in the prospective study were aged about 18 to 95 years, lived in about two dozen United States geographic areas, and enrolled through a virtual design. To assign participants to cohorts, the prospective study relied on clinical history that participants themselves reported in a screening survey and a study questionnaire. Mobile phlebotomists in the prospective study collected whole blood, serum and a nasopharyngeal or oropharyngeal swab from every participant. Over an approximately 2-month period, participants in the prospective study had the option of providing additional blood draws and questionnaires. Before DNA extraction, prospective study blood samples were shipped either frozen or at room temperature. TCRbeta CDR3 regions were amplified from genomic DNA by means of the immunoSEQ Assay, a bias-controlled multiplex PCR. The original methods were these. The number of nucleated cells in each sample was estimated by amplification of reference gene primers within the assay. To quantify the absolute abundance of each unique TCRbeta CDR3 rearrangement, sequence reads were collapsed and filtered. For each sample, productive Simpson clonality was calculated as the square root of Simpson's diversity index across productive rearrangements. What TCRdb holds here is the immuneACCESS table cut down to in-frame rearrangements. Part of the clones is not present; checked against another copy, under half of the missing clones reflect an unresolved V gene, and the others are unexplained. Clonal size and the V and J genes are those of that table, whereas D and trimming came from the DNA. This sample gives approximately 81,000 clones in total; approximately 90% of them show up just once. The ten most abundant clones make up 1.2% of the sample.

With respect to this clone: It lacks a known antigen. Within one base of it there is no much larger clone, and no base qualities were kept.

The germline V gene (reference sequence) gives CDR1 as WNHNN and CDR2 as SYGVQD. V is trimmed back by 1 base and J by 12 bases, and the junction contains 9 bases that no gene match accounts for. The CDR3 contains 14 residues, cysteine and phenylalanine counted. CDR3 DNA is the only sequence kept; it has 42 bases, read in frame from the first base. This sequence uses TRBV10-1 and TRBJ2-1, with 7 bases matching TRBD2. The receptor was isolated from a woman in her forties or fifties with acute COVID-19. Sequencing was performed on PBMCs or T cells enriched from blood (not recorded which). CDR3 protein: CASSEFVGAGWQFF. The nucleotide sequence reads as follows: TGCGCCAGCAGTGAGTTCGTGGGAGCGGGATGGCAGTTCTTC.